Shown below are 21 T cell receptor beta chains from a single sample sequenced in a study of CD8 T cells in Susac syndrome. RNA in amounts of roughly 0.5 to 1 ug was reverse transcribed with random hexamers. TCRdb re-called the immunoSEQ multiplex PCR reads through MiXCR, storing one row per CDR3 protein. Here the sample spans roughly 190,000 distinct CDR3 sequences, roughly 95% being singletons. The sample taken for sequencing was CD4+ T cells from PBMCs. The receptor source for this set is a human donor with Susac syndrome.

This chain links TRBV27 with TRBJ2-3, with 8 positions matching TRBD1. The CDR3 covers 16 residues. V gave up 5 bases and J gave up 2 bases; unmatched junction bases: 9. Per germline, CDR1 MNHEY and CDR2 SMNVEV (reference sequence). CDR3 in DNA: TGTGCCAGCAGTCTTCAGGGGGCAATAACCACAGATACGCAGTATTTT. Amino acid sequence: CASSLQGAITTDTQYF.

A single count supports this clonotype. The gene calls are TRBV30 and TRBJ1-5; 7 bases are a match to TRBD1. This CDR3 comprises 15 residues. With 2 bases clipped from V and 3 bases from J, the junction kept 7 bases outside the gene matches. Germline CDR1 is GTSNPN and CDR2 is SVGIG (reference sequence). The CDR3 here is CAWSTLRGNNQPQHF. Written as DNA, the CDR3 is TGTGCCTGGAGTACCCTCAGGGGGAACAATCAGCCCCAGCATTTT.

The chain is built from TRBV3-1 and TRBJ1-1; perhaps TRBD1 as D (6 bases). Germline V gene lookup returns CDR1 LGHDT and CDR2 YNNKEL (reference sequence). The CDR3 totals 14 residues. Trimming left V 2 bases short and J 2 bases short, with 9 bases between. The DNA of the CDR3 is TGTGCCAGCAGCCAACGACAGGCCAACACTGAAGCTTTCTTT. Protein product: CASSQRQANTEAFF.

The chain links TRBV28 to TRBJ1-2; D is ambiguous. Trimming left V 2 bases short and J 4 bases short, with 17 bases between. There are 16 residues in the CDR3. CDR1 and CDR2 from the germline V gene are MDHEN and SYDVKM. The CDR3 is CASSLIASPEGYGYTF. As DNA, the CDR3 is TGTGCCAGCAGTTTAATTGCCTCCCCAGAGGGCTATGGCTACACCTTC.

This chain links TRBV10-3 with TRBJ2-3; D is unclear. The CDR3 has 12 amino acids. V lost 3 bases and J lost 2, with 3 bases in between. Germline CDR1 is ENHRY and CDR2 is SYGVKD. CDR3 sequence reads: CAISDSTDTQYF. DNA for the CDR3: TGTGCCATCAGTGACTCCACAGATACGCAGTATTTT.

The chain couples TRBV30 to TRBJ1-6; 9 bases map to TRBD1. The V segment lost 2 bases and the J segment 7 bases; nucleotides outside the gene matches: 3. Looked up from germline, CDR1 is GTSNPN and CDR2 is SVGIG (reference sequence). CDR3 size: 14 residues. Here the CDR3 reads CAWSRGQGNSPLHF. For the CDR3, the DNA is TGTGCCTGGAGTCGGGGACAGGGAAATTCACCCCTCCACTTT.

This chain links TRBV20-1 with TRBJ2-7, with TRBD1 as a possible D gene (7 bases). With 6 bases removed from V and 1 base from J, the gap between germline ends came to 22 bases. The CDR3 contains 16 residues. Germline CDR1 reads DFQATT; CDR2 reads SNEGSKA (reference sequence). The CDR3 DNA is TGCAGTGCAAGGGGGGCACAGGGGCAAACATCCTACGAGCAGTACTTC. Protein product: CSARGAQGQTSYEQYF.

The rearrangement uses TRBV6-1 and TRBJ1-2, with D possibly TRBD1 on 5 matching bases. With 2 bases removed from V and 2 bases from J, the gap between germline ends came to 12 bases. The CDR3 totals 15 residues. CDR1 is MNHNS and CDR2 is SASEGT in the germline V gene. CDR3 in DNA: TGTGCCAGCAGTGAAAGCCCATGGGGCAACTATGGCTACACCTTC. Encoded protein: CASSESPWGNYGYTF.

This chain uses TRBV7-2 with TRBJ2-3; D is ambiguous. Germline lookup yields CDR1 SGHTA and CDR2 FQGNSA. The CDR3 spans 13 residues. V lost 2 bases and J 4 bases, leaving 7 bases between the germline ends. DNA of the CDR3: TGTGCCAGCAGCTTAAACCAACCAGATACGCAGTATTTT. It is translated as CASSLNQPDTQYF.

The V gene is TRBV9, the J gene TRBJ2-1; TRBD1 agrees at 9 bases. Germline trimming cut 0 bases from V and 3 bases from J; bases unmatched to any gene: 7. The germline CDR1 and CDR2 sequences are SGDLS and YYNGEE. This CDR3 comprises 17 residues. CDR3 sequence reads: CASSVGGGTGNYNEQFF. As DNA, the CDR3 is TGTGCCAGCAGCGTAGGAGGTGGGACAGGGAACTACAATGAGCAGTTCTTC.

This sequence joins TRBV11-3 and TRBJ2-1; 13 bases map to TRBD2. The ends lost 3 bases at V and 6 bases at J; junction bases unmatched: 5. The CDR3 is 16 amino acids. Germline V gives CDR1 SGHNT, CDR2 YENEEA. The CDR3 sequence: CASSLTTSGGANEQFF. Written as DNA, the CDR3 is TGTGCCAGCAGCTTGACTACTAGCGGGGGGGCCAATGAGCAGTTCTTC.

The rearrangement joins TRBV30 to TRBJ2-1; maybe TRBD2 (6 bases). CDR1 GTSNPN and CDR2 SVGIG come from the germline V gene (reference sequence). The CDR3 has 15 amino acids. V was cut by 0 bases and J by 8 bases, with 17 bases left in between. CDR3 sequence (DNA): TGTGCCTGGAGTGTAGGAGGGCCGATCTTCGATGAGCAGTTCTTC. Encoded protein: CAWSVGGPIFDEQFF.

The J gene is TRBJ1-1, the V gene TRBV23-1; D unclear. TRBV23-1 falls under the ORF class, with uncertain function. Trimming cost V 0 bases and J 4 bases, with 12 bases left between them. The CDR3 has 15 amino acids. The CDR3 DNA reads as TGCGCCAGCAGTCAATCGAGAGGGAAGTTCACTGAAGCTTTCTTT. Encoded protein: CASSQSRGKFTEAFF.

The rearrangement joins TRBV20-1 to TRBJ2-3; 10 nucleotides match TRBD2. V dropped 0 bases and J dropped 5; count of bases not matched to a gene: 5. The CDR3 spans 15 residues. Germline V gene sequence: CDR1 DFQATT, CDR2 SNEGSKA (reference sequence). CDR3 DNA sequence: TGCAGTGCTAGAGATAAGCGGGGGGGCCTAGATACGCAGTATTTT. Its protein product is CSARDKRGGLDTQYF.

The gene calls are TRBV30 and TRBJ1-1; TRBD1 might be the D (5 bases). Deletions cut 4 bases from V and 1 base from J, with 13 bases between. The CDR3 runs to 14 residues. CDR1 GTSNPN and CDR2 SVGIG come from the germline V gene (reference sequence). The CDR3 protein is CAWTRGLTNTEAFF. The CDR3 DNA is TGTGCCTGGACTAGGGGACTGACGAACACTGAAGCTTTCTTT.

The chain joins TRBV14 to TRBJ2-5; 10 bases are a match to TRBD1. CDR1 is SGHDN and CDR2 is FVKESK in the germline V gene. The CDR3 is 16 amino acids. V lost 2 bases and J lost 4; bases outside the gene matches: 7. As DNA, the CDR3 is TGTGCCAGCAGCCAACCAGGGACAGGGGCGCCAGAGACCCAGTACTTC. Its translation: CASSQPGTGAPETQYF. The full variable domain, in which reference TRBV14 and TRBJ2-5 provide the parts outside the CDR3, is EAGVTQFPSHSVIEKGQTVTLRCDPISGHDNLYWYRRVMGKEIKFLLHFVKESKQDESGMPNNRFLAERTGGTYSTLKVQPAELEDSGVYFCASSQPGTGAPETQYFGPGTRLLVL.

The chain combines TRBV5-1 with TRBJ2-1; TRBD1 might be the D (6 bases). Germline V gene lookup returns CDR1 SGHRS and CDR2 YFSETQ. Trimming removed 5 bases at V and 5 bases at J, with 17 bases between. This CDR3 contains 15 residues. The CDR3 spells CASSQIPGADNEQFF. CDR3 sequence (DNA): TGCGCCAGCAGTCAGATACCAGGGGCCGACAATGAGCAGTTCTTC.

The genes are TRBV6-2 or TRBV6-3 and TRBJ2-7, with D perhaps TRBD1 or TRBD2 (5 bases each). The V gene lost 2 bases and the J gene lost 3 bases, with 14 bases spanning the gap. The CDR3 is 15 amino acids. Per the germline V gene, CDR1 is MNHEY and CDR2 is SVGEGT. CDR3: CASSYGVGEIYEQYF. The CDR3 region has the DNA TGTGCCAGCAGTTACGGTGTGGGGGAGATCTACGAGCAGTACTTC.

The CDR3 protein is CASSLARGNWETQYF. CDR3 nucleotide sequence: TGTGCCAGCAGCTTAGCACGTGGCAATTGGGAGACCCAGTACTTC. The J gene is TRBJ2-5, the V gene TRBV7-6; D unclear. Germline CDR1 is SGHVS and CDR2 is FNYEAQ. The CDR3 consists of 15 residues. Trimming stripped 0 bases from V and 5 bases from J, with 13 bases between.

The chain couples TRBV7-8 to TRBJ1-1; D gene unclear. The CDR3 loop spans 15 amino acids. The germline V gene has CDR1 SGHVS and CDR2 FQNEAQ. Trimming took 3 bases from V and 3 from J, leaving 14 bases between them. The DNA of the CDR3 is TGTGCCAGCAGCTTCAGCGGTATCGCGGACACTGAAGCTTTCTTT. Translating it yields CASSFSGIADTEAFF.

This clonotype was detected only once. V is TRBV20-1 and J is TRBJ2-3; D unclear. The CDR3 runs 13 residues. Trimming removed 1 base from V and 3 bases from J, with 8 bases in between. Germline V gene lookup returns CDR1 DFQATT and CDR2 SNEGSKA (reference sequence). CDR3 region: CSARVVVTDTQYF. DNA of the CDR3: TGCAGTGCTAGAGTTGTGGTAACAGATACGCAGTATTTT.